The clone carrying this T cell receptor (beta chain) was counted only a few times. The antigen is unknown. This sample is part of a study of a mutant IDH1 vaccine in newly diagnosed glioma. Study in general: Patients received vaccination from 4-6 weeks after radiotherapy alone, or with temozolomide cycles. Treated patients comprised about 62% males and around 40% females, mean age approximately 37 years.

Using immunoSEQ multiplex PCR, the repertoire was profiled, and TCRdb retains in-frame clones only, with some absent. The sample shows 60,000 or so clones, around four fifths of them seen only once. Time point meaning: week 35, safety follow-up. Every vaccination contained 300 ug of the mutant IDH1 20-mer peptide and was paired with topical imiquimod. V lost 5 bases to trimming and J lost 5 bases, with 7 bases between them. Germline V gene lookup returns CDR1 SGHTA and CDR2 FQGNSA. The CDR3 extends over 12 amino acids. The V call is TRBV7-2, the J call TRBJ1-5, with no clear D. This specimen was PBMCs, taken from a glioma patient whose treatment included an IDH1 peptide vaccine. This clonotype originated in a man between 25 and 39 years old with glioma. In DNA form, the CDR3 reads TGTGCCAGCAGCCGTAATTATCAGCCCCAGCATTTT. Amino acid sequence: CASSRNYQPQHF.